Listed here is a single T cell receptor beta chain. There are many counts of this clonotype. Its antigen remains unidentified. No qualities accompany the bases; no much larger clone lies one base away. Amplification of TCR beta CDR3 regions was carried out from RNA transcripts. The first round of RT-PCR for the TCR CDR3 was performed with the HTBI primer set and the Qiagen OneStep RT-PCR kit. The libraries were constructed in a second round of multiplex PCR and then size-selected and purified. The libraries were sequenced on an Illumina HiSeq2000 using paired-end 100 bp reads. The authors' pipeline ran thus. SOAPnuke was used to process the raw data, with reads discarded if the reads contained adapters or uncalled bases, had a mean Phred below 15, or lacked an exact constant-primer or identifier match. High-quality paired reads were merged with COPE v1.2.5, and unique nucleotide sequences were defined as clonotypes. MiTCR v1.1 was used to align the clonotypes against IMGT TRBV, TRBD and TRBJ reference segments. Analysis was restricted to V-J combinations with a frequency above 0.0001, which covered just over 98% of repertoires. A TCS score was defined as the ratio of F50 (clonal expansion) to E x V (chaos), with BLOSUM62-based TCRdist applied between CDR3 peptides within each V-J. Welch's t-statistics and random forest reduced just over 500 V-J features to roughly 13, which were used in a naive Bayes classifier (R e1071). The Morisita-Horn index was used to measure how similar the thyroid and blood repertoires were. The raw public data were reprocessed by TCRdb itself: fastp quality trimming at Q25, MiXCR clonotype calling, in-frame beta chains only. A single entry per CDR3 protein holds the most common genes and DNA from its merged rows. The authors' filters were not applied to this entry. Counted in this sample were about 610,000 distinct CDR3 sequences; approximately 44% of them appeared once. About 7.8% of the sample is in the top ten clones.

The data originate from a study of T cells in Graves' hyperthyroidism and ophthalmopathy (dated by TCRdb to between 2017 and 2020). About the investigation overall: To identify TCR V-J signatures that set the groups apart, the researchers used a discovery cohort of approximately 98 patients, made up of around 40 with Graves' ophthalmopathy and about 55 with stable Graves' hyperthyroidism. Whether ophthalmopathy could be predicted prospectively was tested in an independent validation cohort made up of roughly 20 hyperthyroidism patients plus 17 patients who later progressed to ophthalmopathy. Once sampling was done, hyperthyroidism patients were given methimazole at a starting dose of 30 mg daily, whereas ophthalmopathy patients were given high-dose intravenous methylprednisolone. In six Graves' hyperthyroidism patients, the study also compared T-cell repertoires from thyroid tissue with T-cell repertoires from blood. The 75 to 100 discovery patients were divided at random into training and test sets in a 7:3 ratio. TCR Vbeta CDR3 sequencing of 130 to 150 peripheral blood samples (more than 40 ophthalmopathy, 75 hyperthyroidism and roughly 17 progressor patients) is reported in the paper.

General study outcomes and caveats: Most expanded thyroid clonotypes (frequency above 0.001) were also detected in blood, suggesting blood repertoires may reflect thyroid immune responses. No statistical method was used to fix the sample size in advance, and group allocation was not hidden from the investigators. In cross-validation, a model built on a 13 V-J signature told ophthalmopathy apart from stable hyperthyroidism with less than 90% sensitivity and roughly 83% specificity, and in testing the same model reached 80%/75%. During validation, the model predicted progression to ophthalmopathy a median of around 6 months ahead of onset, with more than 60% sensitivity and roughly 72% specificity.

Stable Graves' hyperthyroidism was defined as no progression to ophthalmopathy during 18 months of follow-up. Hyperthyroidism patients were newly diagnosed, with disease duration under 2 months, and aged 18 to 65 years. Any patient with an uncontrolled infection, another autoimmune disease, pregnancy or lactation was excluded. Diagnoses were based on clinical symptoms, serum thyroxine and TRAb, thyroid ultrasound and orbital computed tomography. Trizol reagent was used to extract total RNA, and RNA quality was then checked on an Agilent 2100 Bioanalyzer. This sequence originates from a woman younger than 30 with Graves' hyperthyroidism. What was sequenced was peripheral blood or thyroid tissue (not recorded which).

This receptor carries the CDR3 CASSDRLTENNSPLHF. The nucleotide sequence reads TGTGCCAGCAGTGATCGGTTGACAGAGAATAATTCACCCCTCCACTTT. The chain is assembled from TRBV2 and TRBJ1-6; TRBD1 is a possible D gene, resting on 5 matching bases. From the cysteine up to the phenylalanine, the CDR3 has a length of 16 residues. Only the CDR3 region is kept as DNA, spanning 48 bases read in frame from base 1. V and J are truncated by 3 bases and 5 bases respectively, leaving an intervening sequence of 14 bases. The CDR1 and CDR2 encoded by the germline V gene are SNHLY and FYNNEI.